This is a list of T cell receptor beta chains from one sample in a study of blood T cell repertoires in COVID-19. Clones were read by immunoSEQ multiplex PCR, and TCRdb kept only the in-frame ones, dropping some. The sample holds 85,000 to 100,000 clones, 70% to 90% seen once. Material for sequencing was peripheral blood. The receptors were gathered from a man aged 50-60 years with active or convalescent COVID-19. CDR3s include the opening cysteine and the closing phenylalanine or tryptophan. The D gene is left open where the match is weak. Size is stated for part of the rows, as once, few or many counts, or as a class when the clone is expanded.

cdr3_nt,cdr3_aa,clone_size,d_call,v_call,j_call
TGTGCCAGCAGTTCCCGAGGGAGCTCTGGAAACACCATATATTTT,CASSSRGSSGNTIYF,NA,NA,TRBV6-5,TRBJ1-3
TGTGCCACGGGGGAGGGGGTTTCAGATACGCAGTATTTT,CATGEGVSDTQYF,NA,NA,TRBV2,TRBJ2-3
TGTGCCAGCAGCCAAGGGATTCTCTCGGGGGCTGGAAACACCATATATTTT,CASSQGILSGAGNTIYF,NA,NA,TRBV3-1/TRBV3-2,TRBJ1-3
TGCGCCAGCAGTGAGTCGACAGACTCTGGAAACACCATATATTTT,CASSESTDSGNTIYF,few,NA,TRBV10-1,TRBJ1-3
TGTGCCAGCAGTCCCCCTGCAGGGGCGAGCTCTGGAAACACCATATATTTT,CASSPPAGASSGNTIYF,NA,NA,TRBV6-6,TRBJ1-3
TGCGCCAGCAGCTTGGTTAGCGGGAGTTTCGACTACGAGCAGTACTTC,CASSLVSGSFDYEQYF,NA,TRBD2,TRBV5-1,TRBJ2-7
TGTGCCAGCAGTCGTTTCGGACAAGTCCATGAGCAGTTCTTC,CASSRFGQVHEQFF,NA,NA,TRBV6-2/TRBV6-3,TRBJ2-1
TGCGCCAGCAGCCAAGGGGAGGCTCGCGGCGGCTACACCTTC,CASSQGEARGGYTF,NA,NA,TRBV4-3,TRBJ1-2
TGTGCCAGCAGCCTCGACAGGGATGATGGCTACACCTTC,CASSLDRDDGYTF,NA,TRBD1,TRBV13,TRBJ1-2
TGTGCCAGCAGCTTGGGACAGTCGGGTGCTCTGGACGGCTACACCTTC,CASSLGQSGALDGYTF,NA,NA,TRBV5-6,TRBJ1-2
TGTGCCAGCAGTTACCGGACAGCTAATCAGCCCCAGCATTTT,CASSYRTANQPQHF,NA,NA,TRBV6-6,TRBJ1-5
TGTGCCAGCAGCTTGAGCGACCTTGGCTACACCTTC,CASSLSDLGYTF,NA,NA,TRBV5-6,TRBJ1-2
TGTGCCAGCAGCTTAGTAGATATGAACACTGAAGCTTTCTTT,CASSLVDMNTEAFF,NA,NA,TRBV7-2,TRBJ1-1
TGCGCCAGCAGCCAAGTACCCCTAGCGGGAGGCCGTATTACAGATACGCAGTATTTT,CASSQVPLAGGRITDTQYF,few,TRBD2,TRBV4-1,TRBJ2-3
TGTGCCAGCAGCTCCGAGGGGGAGCTGTTTTTT,CASSSEGELFF,many,NA,TRBV7-6,TRBJ2-2
TGCGCCAGCAGCTTGGTAGACGAGCAGTACTTC,CASSLVDEQYF,NA,NA,TRBV5-1,TRBJ2-7
TGTGCTAGTGGTTTGGTAGCAGGGACAGGGGGCACTGAAGCTTTCTTT,CASGLVAGTGGTEAFF,NA,TRBD1,TRBV12-5,TRBJ1-1
TGTGCCATCAGTGTGGGTAGCGGGGGTTACGAGCAGTACTTC,CAISVGSGGYEQYF,NA,TRBD2,TRBV10-3,TRBJ2-7
TGTGCCAGCAGTTTACGGTTGGTATCTGGAAACACCATATATTTT,CASSLRLVSGNTIYF,NA,NA,TRBV28,TRBJ1-3
TGTGCCAGCAGCTTTGGGACTACAGGGTCGGCTTTCTTT,CASSFGTTGSAFF,NA,NA,TRBV7-8,TRBJ1-1
TGTGCCAGCAGTTACTCGACAGGGGACACTGAAGCTTTCTTT,CASSYSTGDTEAFF,once,TRBD1,TRBV6-2/TRBV6-3,TRBJ1-1
TGTGCCAGCAGCGTCCGACAGAATTCACCCCTCCACTTT,CASSVRQNSPLHF,NA,NA,TRBV9,TRBJ1-6
TGTGCCAGCAGTCCACAGGGGCTTATCCCAATGCAGCAGTACTTC,CASSPQGLIPMQQYF,NA,TRBD1,TRBV27,TRBJ2-7
TGTGCCTCCTCCTTGTGGCAGCAAGAGGATTCACCCCTCCACTTT,CASSLWQQEDSPLHF,NA,NA,TRBV10-3,TRBJ1-6
TGTGCCAGCAGCGCCCAGGGGGGCAATCAGCCCCAGCATTTT,CASSAQGGNQPQHF,NA,TRBD1,TRBV9,TRBJ1-5
TGTGCCAGCAGCTTGGCCGGCAGGGGGACCGGGGAGCTGTTTTTT,CASSLAGRGTGELFF,NA,TRBD1,TRBV5-5,TRBJ2-2
TGTGCCAGCAGCCGAGGGACAGGGGGACGGGATACGCAGTATTTT,CASSRGTGGRDTQYF,NA,TRBD1,TRBV5-6,TRBJ2-3
TGTGCCAGCAGCTCTAGACGGATCTCTGGAAACACCATATATTTT,CASSSRRISGNTIYF,NA,NA,TRBV7-2,TRBJ1-3
TGTGCCAGCTCTGGAGTCACAGGGGTTGAAGCTTTCTTT,CASSGVTGVEAFF,NA,TRBD1,TRBV18,TRBJ1-1
TGTGCCAGCAGCTTTCCGGCTAGCGGGGGGGCGTGGACCGGGGAGCTGTTTTTT,CASSFPASGGAWTGELFF,NA,TRBD2,TRBV7-2,TRBJ2-2
TGCAGCGTTGTAGGACAGGGAGCCAATGAGCAGTTCTTC,CSVVGQGANEQFF,NA,TRBD1,TRBV29-1,TRBJ2-1
TGTGCCAGTAGTATGGGGGGAGCCAAAAACATTCAGTACTTC,CASSMGGAKNIQYF,NA,NA,TRBV19,TRBJ2-4
TGTGCCAGTAATCCGGGGACTAGCACAGATACGCAGTATTTT,CASNPGTSTDTQYF,NA,NA,TRBV19,TRBJ2-3
TGTGCCAGTAGTATCCGCCGGGACAATAACGAAAAACTGTTTTTT,CASSIRRDNNEKLFF,NA,NA,TRBV19,TRBJ1-4
TGTGCCACCAGTGAGGCTACAGGGGGCGGAGGAACAGATACGCAGTATTTT,CATSEATGGGGTDTQYF,NA,TRBD1,TRBV24-1,TRBJ2-3
TGTGCCAGCAGCCCAGGACAGGTCAATCAGCCCCAGCATTTT,CASSPGQVNQPQHF,NA,TRBD1,TRBV7-8,TRBJ1-5
TGCGCCAGCAGTGAGAGAGCCTACGAGCAGTACTTC,CASSERAYEQYF,NA,NA,TRBV10-2,TRBJ2-7
TGCGCCAGCAGCTTGACACAGGAGAAAAACATTCAGTACTTC,CASSLTQEKNIQYF,NA,NA,TRBV5-1,TRBJ2-4
TGTGCCAGCAGTTCTCAGACAGGAGCCTACACTGAAGCTTTCTTT,CASSSQTGAYTEAFF,once,NA,TRBV6-2/TRBV6-3,TRBJ1-1
TGTGCCAGCAGTACAGGGGGGGCAGATACGCAGTATTTT,CASSTGGADTQYF,NA,NA,TRBV6-5,TRBJ2-3
TGTGCCACCAGTGATTTTGCGGATGGCTACACCTTC,CATSDFADGYTF,once,NA,TRBV24-1,TRBJ1-2
TGTGCCAGCTCACAAAGAAAAGCGGGAGACGAGGGAGATACGCAGTATTTT,CASSQRKAGDEGDTQYF,NA,TRBD2,TRBV18,TRBJ2-3
TGTGCCACCAGCGATGGCGGCTACGAGCAGTACTTC,CATSDGGYEQYF,NA,NA,TRBV24-1,TRBJ2-7
TGTGCCAGCAGCTTAGGGTATTCTAGAGGAAACACCATATATTTT,CASSLGYSRGNTIYF,NA,NA,TRBV11-2,TRBJ1-3
TGTGCCAGCAGCTTAGGACTAGCGGGAGAGACCCAGTACTTC,CASSLGLAGETQYF,NA,TRBD2,TRBV7-7,TRBJ2-5
TGTGCCAGCAGCCTACAGGGATACGGGGGCTACACCTTC,CASSLQGYGGYTF,NA,NA,TRBV3-1/TRBV3-2,TRBJ1-2
TGTGCCAGCAGCCCCCAGACAGGGGTTGCAGGAAACACCATATATTTT,CASSPQTGVAGNTIYF,few,TRBD1,TRBV5-6,TRBJ1-3
TGCGCCAGCAGCTGGGGGGGGGACCCTAGCTCTGGGGCCAACGTCCTGACTTTC,CASSWGGDPSSGANVLTF,NA,TRBD2,TRBV5-1,TRBJ2-6
TGTGCCAGCAGCGCCGGGACAGGCCAGACCCAGTACTTC,CASSAGTGQTQYF,NA,TRBD1,TRBV6-2/TRBV6-3,TRBJ2-5
TGTGCCAGCAGCGAGAGGGAGACCCAGTACTTC,CASSERETQYF,NA,NA,TRBV6-5,TRBJ2-5